A single sample gave rise to the 16 T cell receptor beta chains below, sequenced in a study of blood T cell repertoires in COVID-19. Generated by immunoSEQ multiplex PCR, the TCRdb table keeps only in-frame clones and is missing some. The sample has approximately 200,000 clones; roughly 89% are singletons. The specimen sequenced was peripheral blood. These receptors were obtained from a man between 60 and 75 years old who had recovered from COVID-19.

This clone was detected only a few times. J is TRBJ2-2 and V is TRBV6-2 or TRBV6-3; unclear D gene. V shed 4 bases and J shed 1 base, with 7 bases lying between them. Germline V gives CDR1 MNHEY, CDR2 SVGEGT. The CDR3 sequence is 14 residues long. CDR3 in amino acids: CASSLSGNTGELFF. CDR3 bases: TGTGCCAGCAGTTTATCAGGGAACACCGGGGAGCTGTTTTTT.

This sequence joins TRBV2 and TRBJ1-1; 7 bases match TRBD1. The V segment lost 6 bases and the J segment 8 bases; nucleotides outside the gene matches: 6. The CDR3 covers 12 residues. In germline, CDR1 is SNHLY, CDR2 FYNNEI. The chain's CDR3 is CASRDDRDEAFF. The CDR3 bases are TGTGCCAGCAGGGACGACAGGGACGAAGCTTTCTTT. Full variable domain (remainder filled in from reference TRBV2 and TRBJ1-1): EPEVTQTPSHQVTQMGQEVILRCVPISNHLYFYWYRQILGQKVEFLVSFYNNEISEKSEIFDDQFSVERPDGSNFTLKIRSTKLEDSAMYFCASRDDRDEAFFGQGTRLTVV.

This rearrangement joins TRBV6-5 to TRBJ1-2; possible D gene TRBD1, 6 bases. The CDR3 sequence is 13 residues long. The ends were cut back, 8 bases at V and 7 bases at J, with 17 bases in the middle. Germline CDR1 MNHEY, CDR2 SVGAGI. The CDR3 here is CASFAGATVGYTF. The CDR3 DNA reads as TGTGCCAGCTTCGCGGGGGCTACGGTTGGCTACACCTTC.

The chain employs TRBV5-1 and TRBJ1-1; D might be TRBD1 (6 bases). The CDR3 is 14 amino acids. Trimming removed 4 bases from V and 2 bases from J, with 12 bases in between. Germline values: CDR1 SGHRS, CDR2 YFSETQ. The CDR3, as DNA: TGCGCCAGCAGCCCCGCGGACAGAAACACTGAAGCTTTCTTT. Amino acids: CASSPADRNTEAFF.

This sequence joins TRBV10-3 and TRBJ1-2, with 8 bases identical to TRBD1. Losses at the gene ends were 0 bases for V and 3 bases for J; bases not matched to a gene: 3. CDR1 is ENHRY, CDR2 SYGVKD, per germline. This CDR3 is built from 15 residues. CDR3 sequence: CAISESAGGYYGYTF. The CDR3 DNA is TGTGCCATCAGTGAGTCGGCAGGGGGCTACTATGGCTACACCTTC.

The V gene is TRBV30, the J gene TRBJ2-7; TRBD1 matches at 8 bases. This CDR3 is built from 16 residues. Germline CDR1 is GTSNPN and CDR2 is SVGIG (reference sequence). V was clipped by 2 bases and J by 0 bases; unmatched bases: 9. CDR3 residues: CAWSPLGQGNSYEQYF. CDR3 in DNA: TGTGCCTGGAGTCCCCTCGGACAGGGCAACTCCTACGAGCAGTACTTC.

J is TRBJ2-5 and V is TRBV20-1; D perhaps matches TRBD1 (6 bases). The CDR3 has 10 amino acids. Germline loops: CDR1 DFQATT, CDR2 SNEGSKA (reference sequence). CDR3 amino acids: CRDSKETQYF. The CDR3 DNA reads as TGCAGGGACAGCAAAGAGACCCAGTACTTC.

V is TRBV6-1 and J is TRBJ1-2; tentative D call: TRBD1 (6 bases). The CDR3 runs to 15 residues. From germline, CDR1 is MNHNS and CDR2 SASEGT. V was trimmed by 2 bases and J by 4 bases, leaving 14 bases between them. CDR3 region: CASSERGGSAYGYTF. As DNA, the CDR3 is TGTGCCAGCAGTGAAAGGGGGGGCTCTGCCTATGGCTACACCTTC.

V is TRBV19 and J is TRBJ2-5; the D is unclear. The germline gives CDR1 LNHDA, CDR2 SQIVND (reference sequence). This CDR3 contains 12 residues. The V and J ends lost 4 bases and 2 bases respectively, with 5 bases between them. Written as DNA, the CDR3 is TGTGCCAGTAGTACCCAACAAGAGACCCAGTACTTC. Its translation: CASSTQQETQYF.

The chain has TRBV6-4 and TRBJ2-7; maybe TRBD1 (6 bases). The CDR3 is 16 amino acids. CDR1 MRHNA and CDR2 SNTAGT come from the germline V gene. Between the trimmed V and J ends, which lost 6 bases and 3 bases, there was a span of 21 bases. The CDR3 is CASSPSMAGAVYEQYF. The CDR3 region has the DNA TGTGCCAGCAGCCCCAGTATGGCAGGGGCTGTCTACGAGCAGTACTTC.

The chain joins TRBV19 to TRBJ1-5; D is perhaps TRBD1 (6 bases). The length of the CDR3 is 15 residues. The germline CDR1 and CDR2 sequences are LNHDA and SQIVND (reference sequence). V lost 3 bases and J lost 1, with 10 bases in between. This CDR3 is CASSMLRGSNQPQHF. The CDR3 DNA reads TGTGCCAGTAGTATGTTGAGGGGGAGCAATCAGCCCCAGCATTTT.

This rearrangement joins TRBV11-3 to TRBJ2-7; D possibly corresponds to TRBD2 (5 bases). V lost 4 bases and J 6 bases, leaving 13 bases between the germline ends. This CDR3 region has 13 residues. The germline V gene encodes CDR1 SGHNT and CDR2 YENEEA. This chain's CDR3 is CASSWAGVSEQYF. The CDR3 DNA reads TGTGCCAGCAGCTGGGCCGGGGTCAGCGAGCAGTACTTC.

The chain carries TRBV28 and TRBJ1-5; D is unclear. V shed 6 bases and J shed 4 bases, with 25 bases lying between them. The CDR3 spans 18 residues. Per germline, CDR1 MDHEN and CDR2 SYDVKM. CDR3 in amino acids: CASRGTTGLGSGNQPQHF. The CDR3 DNA sequence: TGTGCCAGCAGAGGTACCACGGGCCTGGGTTCGGGGAATCAGCCCCAGCATTTT.

J is TRBJ2-1 and V is TRBV4-2; TRBD2 matches 10 bases. V was clipped by 2 bases and J by 7 bases; unmatched bases: 14. Germline V gene data show CDR1 as LGHNA and CDR2 as YNFKEQ. The CDR3 has 18 amino acids. The CDR3 DNA follows: TGTGCCAGCAGCCAAACAACTTCTAGCGGGAGTGGTAATAATGAGCAGTTCTTC. It translates to CASSQTTSSGSGNNEQFF.

The chain employs TRBV25-1 and TRBJ2-4; tentative D call: TRBD2 (5 bases). The CDR3 runs to 14 residues. V was pared by 6 bases and J by 6 bases, with 15 bases between. The germline V gene encodes CDR1 MGHDK and CDR2 SYGVNS. CDR3 DNA sequence: TGTGCCAGCAGGCGAGGAGGAGGAGGAAACATTCAGTACTTC. This gives the protein CASRRGGGGNIQYF. Complete variable domain (other parts from reference TRBV25-1 and TRBJ2-4): EADIYQTPRYLVIGTGKKITLECSQTMGHDKMYWYQQDPGMELHLIHYSYGVNSTEKGDLSSESTVSRIRTEHFPLTLESARPSHTSQYLCASRRGGGGNIQYFGAGTRLSVL.

V usage is TRBV9 and J usage is TRBJ2-6; 7 positions match TRBD1. J lost 2 bases, V lost 2 bases, and 16 bases had no gene match. This CDR3 is 20 amino acids long. From germline, CDR1 is SGDLS and CDR2 YYNGEE. CDR3 nucleotides: TGTGCCAGCAGCGTCAACCAAGGGAAACAGGGGTTAACTGGGGCCAACGTCCTGACTTTC. It translates to CASSVNQGKQGLTGANVLTF.